This T cell receptor (beta chain) appears in the sequencing data of a study of T cells in Graves' hyperthyroidism and ophthalmopathy. About the study: At initial diagnosis, before any treatment had begun, peripheral blood was obtained.

This clonotype was detected many times. The CDR3 is made up of 14 amino acids. V gave up 4 bases and J gave up 6 bases, with 16 bases separating them. Looked up from germline, CDR1 is SGHRS and CDR2 is YFSETQ. The investigators amplified TCR beta CDR3 regions from RNA transcripts. When the TCR CDR3 underwent first-round RT-PCR, the HTBI primer set was used. One entry per CDR3 protein, called by TCRdb with MiXCR from the multiplex PCR reads. Among approximately 400,000 distinct CDR3 sequences listed, 15% to 17% were seen once. This sequence joins TRBV5-1 and TRBJ1-2, with D possibly TRBD1 on 5 matching bases. Sequenced: blood. The receptor was isolated from a woman aged 18-30 years with Graves' hyperthyroidism. The chain's CDR3 is CASSPREGRDGYTF. CDR3 nucleotide sequence: TGCGCCAGCAGCCCCAGGGAGGGAAGGGATGGCTACACCTTC.